The next 32 T cell receptor beta chains were all read from a single sample in a study of PD-1 blockade in classical Hodgkin lymphoma. Brentuximab vedotin exposure varied among the patients, all of whom had relapsed after autologous stem cell transplantation. Using immunoSEQ multiplex PCR, the repertoire was profiled, and TCRdb retains in-frame clones only, with some absent. The table has roughly 81,000 clones, around nine tenths seen once; the top ten hold over 2.5%. This specimen was peripheral blood mononuclear cells (PBMCs), taken before the second cycle of nivolumab. The receptors shown here come from a human donor with classical Hodgkin lymphoma.

This chain connects TRBV5-6 to TRBJ2-7, with 10 nucleotides matching TRBD1. CDR1 is SGHDT, CDR2 YYEEEE, per germline. J lost 4 bases, V lost 4 bases, and 8 bases had no gene match. CDR3 length: 15 residues. The CDR3 region is CASSLTGTGVYEQYF. The CDR3 nucleotides read TGTGCCAGCAGCCTCACCGGGACAGGGGTATACGAGCAGTACTTC. Drawing the rest from reference TRBV5-6 and TRBJ2-7, the complete variable domain is DAGVTQSPTHLIKTRGQQVTLRCSPKSGHDTVSWYQQALGQGPQFIFQYYEEEERQRGNFPDRFSGHQFPNYSSELNVNALLLGDSALYLCASSLTGTGVYEQYFGPGTRLTVT.

The CDR3 region has the DNA TGTGCCAGCAGCCATTTAGGCTTAGCGGGACTAGCCAATGAGCAGTTCTTC. Translating gives CASSHLGLAGLANEQFF. V is TRBV27 and J is TRBJ2-1; 9 bases are a match to TRBD2. The CDR3 totals 17 residues. J lost 6 bases, V lost 6 bases, and 15 bases had no gene match. In germline, CDR1 is MNHEY, CDR2 SMNVEV (reference sequence).

This clone occurred a few times. The V call is TRBV30, the J call TRBJ1-1; D gene ambiguous. Trimming pared 1 base from V and 0 bases from J, leaving 6 bases between. The CDR3 sequence is 13 residues long. Germline assignment: CDR1 GTSNPN and CDR2 SVGIG (reference sequence). The CDR3 DNA reads TGTGCCTGGAGTGCGACCGTGAACACTGAAGCTTTCTTT. Its protein is CAWSATVNTEAFF.

CDR3 sequence (DNA): TGTGCCAGCAGTAACAGGGGGCGAGGGGAGCAGTACTTC. As protein: CASSNRGRGEQYF. V gene TRBV25-1 combines with J gene TRBJ2-7, with 9 bases aligning to TRBD1. Losses at the gene ends were 5 bases for V and 7 bases for J; bases not matched to a gene: 6. The CDR3 extends over 13 amino acids. CDR1 is MGHDK and CDR2 is SYGVNS in the germline V gene.

J is TRBJ2-1 and V is TRBV20-1; D unresolved. V was shortened by 6 bases and J by 2 bases, with 2 bases between the two germline ends. CDR1 and CDR2 from the germline V gene are DFQATT and SNEGSKA (reference sequence). The CDR3 sequence is 10 residues long. The CDR3 DNA reads as TGCAGTGCCACCTACAATGAGCAGTTCTTC. Encoded protein: CSATYNEQFF.

The rearrangement joins TRBV2 to TRBJ2-5; 7 bases fit TRBD2. Trimming at V came to 6 bases and at J to 5 bases, leaving 9 bases not matched to a gene. The CDR3 length is 14 residues. Germline V gives CDR1 SNHLY, CDR2 FYNNEI. The CDR3 loop is CASRPGGEGETQYF. DNA of the CDR3: TGTGCCAGCAGGCCTGGGGGGGAGGGGGAGACCCAGTACTTC.

The gene calls are TRBV10-3 and TRBJ2-5; weak D call: TRBD2 (5 bases). This CDR3 comprises 14 residues. Trimming took 4 bases from V and 3 from J, leaving 12 bases between them. Germline V lookup: CDR1 ENHRY, CDR2 SYGVKD. The DNA of the CDR3 is TGTGCCATCAGTGCCACTAGTCTTGAAGAGACCCAGTACTTC. The encoded protein is CAISATSLEETQYF.

The chain links TRBV10-3 to TRBJ2-5; no reliable D call. This CDR3 is 14 amino acids long. The V end was cut by 7 bases, the J end by 6 bases, with 18 bases between. Germline CDR1 is ENHRY and CDR2 is SYGVKD. CDR3 region: CAIMVAGVWKTQYF. DNA of the CDR3: TGTGCCATCATGGTAGCAGGTGTATGGAAGACCCAGTACTTC.

The V call is TRBV29-1, the J call TRBJ2-7; D is possibly TRBD1 (5 bases). The germline V gene encodes CDR1 SQVTM and CDR2 ANQGSEA. CDR3 length: 12 residues. V was trimmed by 1 base and J by 6 bases, leaving 10 bases between them. Here the CDR3 reads CSVEGGSLEQYF. CDR3 DNA sequence: TGCAGCGTTGAAGGGGGCTCCCTCGAGCAGTACTTC.

The chain joins TRBV6-1 to TRBJ1-4; D is perhaps TRBD1 (5 bases). The ends were cut back, 6 bases at V and 8 bases at J, with 19 bases in the middle. This CDR3 has 15 amino acids. From germline, CDR1 is MNHNS and CDR2 SASEGT. The CDR3 coding sequence is TGTGCCAGCAGGGGAACAGGTTATTACGTGGAAAAACTGTTTTTT. Amino acids: CASRGTGYYVEKLFF.

This rearrangement joins TRBV11-2 to TRBJ2-3, with 11 bases identical to TRBD2. With V trimmed by 2 bases and J by 5 bases, 9 bases remained unmatched. Germline CDR1 is SGHAT and CDR2 is FQNNGV. The CDR3 sequence is 17 residues long. CDR3 bases: TGTGCCAGCAGCTTACGGGGTAGCGGGAGGGCTGGAGATACGCAGTATTTT. Its translation is CASSLRGSGRAGDTQYF.

This chain uses TRBV10-1 with TRBJ2-7, with D unclear. Trimming took 4 bases from V and 3 from J, leaving 10 bases between them. Looked up from germline, CDR1 is WNHNN and CDR2 is SYGVQD (reference sequence). This CDR3 has 13 residues. The CDR3 is CASSGILGYEQYF. The CDR3 region has the DNA TGCGCCAGCAGTGGAATTCTGGGCTACGAGCAGTACTTC.

The rearrangement links TRBV29-1 to TRBJ2-1; 10 bases fit TRBD2. V lost 3 bases to trimming and J lost 8 bases; unmatched junction nucleotides: 7. CDR1 and CDR2 from the germline V gene are SQVTM and ANQGSEA. This CDR3 spans 14 amino acids. CDR3 loop: CSVDYSGRIDEQFF. In DNA, the CDR3 is TGCAGCGTTGATTATAGCGGGAGGATCGATGAGCAGTTCTTC.

This rearrangement joins TRBV9 to TRBJ1-1, with D hard to call. CDR3 length: 14 residues. V lost 0 bases to trimming and J lost 1 base, with 7 bases between them. Germline CDR1 reads SGDLS; CDR2 reads YYNGEE. The CDR3 DNA reads as TGTGCCAGCAGCGTAGGAGGGCAGAACACTGAAGCTTTCTTT. Translating gives CASSVGGQNTEAFF.

The chain links TRBV4-2 to TRBJ2-1, with D unresolved. Germline V gives CDR1 LGHNA, CDR2 YNFKEQ. This CDR3 is 13 amino acids long. Trimming took 0 bases from V and 4 from J, leaving 4 bases between them. The CDR3 DNA reads TGTGCCAGCAGCCAAGAAGGGTACAATGAGCAGTTCTTC. Its translation: CASSQEGYNEQFF.

The chain employs TRBV7-9 and TRBJ2-7; weak D call: TRBD2 (5 bases). Germline values: CDR1 SEHNR, CDR2 FQNEAQ (reference sequence). Trimming took 8 bases from V and 3 from J, leaving 11 bases between them. This CDR3 is 12 amino acids long. The CDR3 nucleotides are TGTGCCAGCGGTGGGAGAAGCTACGAGCAGTACTTC. Its translation: CASGGRSYEQYF. The full variable domain, its missing parts supplied by reference TRBV7-9 and TRBJ2-7, is DTGVSQNPRHKITKRGQNVTFRCDPISEHNRLYWYRQTLGQGPEFLTYFQNEAQLEKSRLLSDRFSAERPKGSFSTLEIQRTEQGDSAMYLCASGGRSYEQYFGPGTRLTVT.

This sequence joins TRBV28 and TRBJ2-2; D call uncertain. The CDR3 has 14 residues. The V and J ends lost 3 bases and 8 bases respectively, with 13 bases between them. CDR1 MDHEN and CDR2 SYDVKM come from the germline V gene. The CDR3 sequence: CASSFIFSAGELFF. The CDR3 DNA reads TGTGCCAGCAGTTTTATCTTTTCGGCTGGGGAGCTGTTTTTT.

The V gene is TRBV9, the J gene TRBJ2-1, with 7 bases aligning to TRBD1. This CDR3 is built from 17 residues. J was trimmed by 5 bases and V by 4 bases; bases with no gene match: 15. Germline CDR1 and CDR2: SGDLS and YYNGEE. CDR3 sequence (DNA): TGTGCCAGCAGCACCCGGACAGGCGAACTTTCTGACAATGAGCAGTTCTTC. The encoded protein is CASSTRTGELSDNEQFF.

This chain links TRBV4-1 with TRBJ2-7; possible D gene TRBD2, 5 bases. The CDR3 loop spans 17 amino acids. V was cut by 2 bases and J by 0 bases, with 17 bases left in between. The germline V gene encodes CDR1 MGHRA and CDR2 YSYEKL. CDR3 residues: CASSQTTSGVLSYEQYF. Written as DNA, the CDR3 is TGCGCCAGCAGCCAAACTACGAGCGGAGTACTCTCCTACGAGCAGTACTTC.

The chain has TRBV7-3 and TRBJ2-1, with a weak D call TRBD2 (7 bases). CDR3 length: 18 amino acids. Trimming pared 1 base from V and 4 bases from J, leaving 20 bases between. Germline V lookup: CDR1 SGHTA, CDR2 FQGTGA. CDR3 residues: CASSLSAGGLGGYNEQFF. The DNA for the CDR3 is TGTGCCAGCAGCTTAAGTGCCGGCGGACTAGGGGGGTACAATGAGCAGTTCTTC. Filled out from reference TRBV7-3 and TRBJ2-1, the complete variable domain reads GAGVSQTPSNKVTEKGKYVELRCDPISGHTALYWYRQSLGQGPEFLIYFQGTGAADDSGLPNDRFFAVRPEGSVSTLKIQRTERGDSAVYLCASSLSAGGLGGYNEQFFGPGTRLTVL.

This clone was found a few times. The CDR3: CASSLRDRGPKDTQYF. Here the CDR3 DNA reads TGTGCCAGCAGTCTCCGGGACAGGGGCCCCAAAGATACGCAGTATTTT. This chain uses TRBV28 with TRBJ2-3; 10 positions agree with TRBD1. This CDR3 contains 16 residues. Trimming removed 5 bases from V and 5 bases from J; junction bases left unmatched: 10. Germline V gene data show CDR1 as MDHEN and CDR2 as SYDVKM. Drawing the rest from reference TRBV28 and TRBJ2-3, the complete variable domain is DVKVTQSSRYLVKRTGEKVFLECVQDMDHENMFWYRQDPGLGLRLIYFSYDVKMKEKGDIPEGYSVSREKKERFSLILESASTNQTSMYLCASSLRDRGPKDTQYFGPGTRLTVL.

The rearrangement joins TRBV9 to TRBJ2-7; D is perhaps TRBD2 (6 bases). V was cut by 0 bases and J by 2 bases, with 21 bases left in between. This CDR3 is built from 18 residues. The germline gives CDR1 SGDLS, CDR2 YYNGEE. The CDR3 DNA is TGTGCCAGCAGCGTAGACGGGGGAGGAACAGTTGGCGCCTACGAGCAGTACTTC. Translating it yields CASSVDGGGTVGAYEQYF.

This chain uses TRBV2 with TRBJ1-2; 7 nucleotides line up with TRBD1. Looked up from germline, CDR1 is SNHLY and CDR2 is FYNNEI. The CDR3 is 12 residues long. After removal of 5 bases from V and 7 bases from J, the junction contained 4 bases not matched to a gene. DNA of the CDR3: TGTGCCAGCAGTAAAAGACAGGGTGGCTACACCTTC. As protein: CASSKRQGGYTF.

V gene TRBV27 combines with J gene TRBJ1-1; possibly TRBD1 for D (5 bases). Trimming stripped 3 bases from V and 9 bases from J, with 17 bases between. Germline values: CDR1 MNHEY, CDR2 SMNVEV (reference sequence). This CDR3 has 14 residues. The chain's CDR3 is CASSFRAGTGQAFF. CDR3 DNA: TGTGCCAGCAGTTTCCGGGCTGGGACTGGTCAAGCTTTCTTT.

CDR3 protein: CASSQGSSGNYEQYF. In DNA form, the CDR3 reads TGCGCCAGCAGCCAAGGATCTAGCGGGAACTACGAGCAGTACTTC. J is TRBJ2-7 and V is TRBV4-1; 9 bases fit TRBD2. The CDR3 runs 15 residues. V lost 1 base, J lost 3 bases, and 4 bases stayed unmatched. Germline V gene data show CDR1 as MGHRA and CDR2 as YSYEKL.

The rearrangement joins TRBV10-2 to TRBJ2-1; D uncertain. V dropped 9 bases and J dropped 2 bases, with 8 bases sitting between them. The CDR3 spans 12 residues. The V gene's germline CDR1 is WSHSY and CDR2 SAAADI. The CDR3 sequence: CASSRPYNEQFF. The CDR3 nucleotides are TGCGCCAGTTCACGTCCCTACAATGAGCAGTTCTTC.

This clone showed up just a few times. The chain employs TRBV18 and TRBJ2-7, with D possibly being TRBD2 (6 bases). The V gene's germline CDR1 is KGHSH and CDR2 LQKENI. This CDR3 contains 13 residues. With 2 bases removed from V and 3 bases from J, the gap between germline ends came to 8 bases. The CDR3 sequence is CASSPRRGYEQYF. CDR3 bases: TGTGCCAGCTCACCAAGGAGGGGCTACGAGCAGTACTTC.

V usage is TRBV27 and J usage is TRBJ1-3, with D unresolved. V was cut by 3 bases and J by 3 bases, with 9 bases left in between. The V gene's germline CDR1 is MNHEY and CDR2 SMNVEV (reference sequence). The CDR3 contains 14 residues. As DNA, the CDR3 is TGTGCCAGCAGTTTCAACAGTTTTGGAAACACCATATATTTT. Its translation: CASSFNSFGNTIYF.

Worth noting for this clone: Other nucleotide sequences from this sample produce the same CDR3. The chain recombines TRBV18 with TRBJ1-1; the match to TRBD1 covers 8 bases. Germline-derived CDR1 and CDR2 are KGHSH and LQKENI. The CDR3 consists of 13 residues. V lost 4 bases to trimming and J lost 4 bases; unmatched junction nucleotides: 2. Here the CDR3 reads CASSRTGSTEAFF. CDR3 nucleotide sequence: TGTGCCAGCTCACGGACAGGGAGCACTGAAGCTTTCTTT.

The gene calls are TRBV14 and TRBJ1-1; no definite D call. Germline V gives CDR1 SGHDN, CDR2 FVKESK. The CDR3 is 14 residues long. Trimming shortened V by 3 bases and J by 2 bases, and 10 bases separated the two germline ends. CDR3 DNA sequence: TGTGCCAGCAGCCACGGACGGAGAAACACTGAAGCTTTCTTT. This gives the protein CASSHGRRNTEAFF.

The chain recombines TRBV7-7 with TRBJ2-5, with a possible D match to TRBD2 (6 bases). The germline V gene has CDR1 SSHAT and CDR2 FNYEAQ (reference sequence). This CDR3 has 16 amino acids. V was cut by 5 bases and J by 3 bases, with 19 bases left in between. The DNA of the CDR3 is TGTGCCAGCAGCCAACTGTGGTCGGGGGATGAAGAGACCCAGTACTTC. Its translation: CASSQLWSGDEETQYF.

The chain has TRBV4-2 and TRBJ2-2; no reliable D call. There are 13 residues in the CDR3. Looked up from germline, CDR1 is LGHNA and CDR2 is YNFKEQ. The ends were cut back, 2 bases at V and 6 bases at J, with 7 bases in the middle. The CDR3 DNA sequence: TGTGCCAGCAGCCAATTAGTACCCGGGGAGCTGTTTTTT. Translated, it gives CASSQLVPGELFF.